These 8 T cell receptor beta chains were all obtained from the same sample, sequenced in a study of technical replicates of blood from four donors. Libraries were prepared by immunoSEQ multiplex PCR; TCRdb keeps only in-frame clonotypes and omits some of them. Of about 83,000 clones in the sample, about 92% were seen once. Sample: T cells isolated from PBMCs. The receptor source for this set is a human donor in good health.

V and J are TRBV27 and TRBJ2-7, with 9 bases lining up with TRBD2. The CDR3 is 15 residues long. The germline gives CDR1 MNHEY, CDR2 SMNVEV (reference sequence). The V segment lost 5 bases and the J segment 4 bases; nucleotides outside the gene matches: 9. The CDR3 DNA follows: TGTGCCAGCAGTCCCTCCCTTGCGGGAGGGTACGAGCAGTACTTC. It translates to CASSPSLAGGYEQYF.

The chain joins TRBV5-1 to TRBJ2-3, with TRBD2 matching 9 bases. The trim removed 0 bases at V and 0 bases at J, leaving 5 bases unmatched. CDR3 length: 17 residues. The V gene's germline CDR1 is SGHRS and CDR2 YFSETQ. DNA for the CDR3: TGCGCCAGCAGCTTGGCCATGCTAGCGGGAAGCACAGATACGCAGTATTTT. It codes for CASSLAMLAGSTDTQYF.

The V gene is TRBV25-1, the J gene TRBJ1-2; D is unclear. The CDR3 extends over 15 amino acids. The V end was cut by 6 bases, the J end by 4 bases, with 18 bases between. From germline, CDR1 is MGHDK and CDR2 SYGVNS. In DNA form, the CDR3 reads TGTGCCAGCAGCTCCCTTCTTAGTTACAGCTATGGCTACACCTTC. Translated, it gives CASSSLLSYSYGYTF.

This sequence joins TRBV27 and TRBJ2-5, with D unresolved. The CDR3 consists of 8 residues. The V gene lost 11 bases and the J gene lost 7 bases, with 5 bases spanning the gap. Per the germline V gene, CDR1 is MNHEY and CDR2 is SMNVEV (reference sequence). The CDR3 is CALLTQYF. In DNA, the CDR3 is TGTGCCCTCTTGACCCAGTACTTC.

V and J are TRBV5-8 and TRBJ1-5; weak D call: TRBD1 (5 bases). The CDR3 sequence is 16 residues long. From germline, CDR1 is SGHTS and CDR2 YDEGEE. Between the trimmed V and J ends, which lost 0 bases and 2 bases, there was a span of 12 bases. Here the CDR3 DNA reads TGTGCCAGCAGCTTGGCTGACAGACGTGGCAATCAGCCCCAGCATTTT. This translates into CASSLADRRGNQPQHF.

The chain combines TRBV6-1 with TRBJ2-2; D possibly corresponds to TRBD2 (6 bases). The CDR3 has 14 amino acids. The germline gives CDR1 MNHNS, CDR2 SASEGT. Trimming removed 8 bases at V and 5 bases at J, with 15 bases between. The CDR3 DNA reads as TGTGCCAGCCGGGACTCCCACTTGACCGGGGAGCTGTTTTTT. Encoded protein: CASRDSHLTGELFF.

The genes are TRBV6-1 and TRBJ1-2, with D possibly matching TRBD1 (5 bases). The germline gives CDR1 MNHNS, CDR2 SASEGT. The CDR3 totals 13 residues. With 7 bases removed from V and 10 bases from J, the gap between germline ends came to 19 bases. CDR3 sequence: CASTDPRGMVYTF. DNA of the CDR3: TGTGCCAGCACCGATCCTAGGGGTATGGTCTACACCTTC.

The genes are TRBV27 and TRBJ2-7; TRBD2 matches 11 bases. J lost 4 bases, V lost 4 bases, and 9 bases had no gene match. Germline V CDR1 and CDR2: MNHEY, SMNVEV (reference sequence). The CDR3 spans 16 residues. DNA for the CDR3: TGTGCCAGCAGTTCCCGGGAGCTAGCGGGGGGTTACGAGCAGTACTTC. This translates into CASSSRELAGGYEQYF.